This T cell receptor beta chain was found in a study of T cell repertoires in cytomegalovirus infection. This clonotype occurred many times. This CDR3 spans 14 amino acids. The ends were cut back, 0 bases at V and 5 bases at J, with 11 bases in the middle. Germline values: CDR1 SGHTA, CDR2 FQGNSA. One entry per CDR3 protein results from TCRdb running MiXCR on the reads. The sample includes 150,000 to 200,000 distinct CDR3 sequences, 13% to 15% of them seen just once. This receptor was obtained from a human donor in good health (CMV status not recorded). Some clones in this sample may be carry-over from other donors' samples. The rearrangement joins TRBV7-2 to TRBJ2-7; the D is unclear. Sequencing was carried out using PBMCs. CDR3 loop: CASSLALGRDEQYF. CDR3 nucleotides: TGTGCCAGCAGCTTAGCGCTCGGGCGAGACGAGCAGTACTTC.